The entry that follows covers one TCR beta chain sequence. What antigen it recognizes has not been identified. No per-base quality is available; no much larger clone lies one base away. The immunoSEQ Assay, a bias-controlled multiplex PCR, was used to amplify TCRbeta CDR3 regions from genomic DNA. Concerning the study's data processing: The number of nucleated cells in each sample was estimated by amplification of reference gene primers within the assay. To quantify the absolute abundance of each unique TCRbeta CDR3 rearrangement, sequence reads were collapsed and filtered. Productive Simpson clonality was computed per sample as the square root of Simpson's diversity index over productive rearrangements. The clones in this table, taken by TCRdb from immuneACCESS, are in-frame only. Not every clone is retained; where verified, under half of the shortfall comes from an unresolved V gene, and the cause of the rest is unknown. V and J calls and clone size are as listed in that table; D and trimming were resolved from the DNA. This sample has approximately 200,000 clones in its table, and 75% to 90% of those were observed once. Together, the top ten hold about 4.5% of the sample.

Participants in the prospective study were enrolled through a virtual design, were aged roughly 18 to 100 years, and lived in roughly 25 United States geographic areas. Cohort assignment in the prospective study relied on participant-reported clinical history from a screening survey and a study questionnaire. Exposed participants had been in contact with someone with a PCR-confirmed or clinician-diagnosed COVID-19 case within 2 weeks of study entry. Mobile phlebotomists in the prospective study collected whole blood, serum and a nasopharyngeal or oropharyngeal swab from every participant. Over an approximately 2-month period, participants in the prospective study had the option of providing additional blood draws and questionnaires. Blood samples from the prospective study were shipped frozen or at room temperature prior to DNA extraction. These data are taken from a study of blood T cell repertoires in COVID-19 (dated by TCRdb to 2019 to 2021). For the wider study: Samples from collaborators originated in the United States, Italy and Spain and spanned both the acute and convalescent phases of COVID-19. The material from the prospective study consisted of cDNA or gDNA derived from T cells, B-cell-depleted T cells, or PBMCs. Deeply sampled blood TCRbeta repertoires from subjects exposed to, actively infected with, or recovered from COVID-19 were included in the dataset. The repertoires were released in a freely available public database intended as a resource for research on the immune response to SARS-CoV-2. Samples came from the ongoing ImmuneRACE study (first 160 participants) plus 1,254 subjects from 6 global collaborators. Sample metadata almost always included a de-identified subject ID, COVID-19 status, age in years and sex. Where HLA class I and class II types were available, the types were taken from metadata supplied by the sample provider, not from assay-based typing. Paper-wide results and their limitations: How much clinical and demographic metadata was included differed by source and by participant, and the metadata was provided uncurated.

As encoded in the germline V gene (reference sequence), CDR1 is LNHNV while CDR2 is YYDKDF. The CDR3 spans 13 residues, from the cysteine through the phenylalanine. Only CDR3 DNA remains: 39 bases, in frame from the first base. The trim is 3 bases for V and 5 bases for J, with a gap of 10 bases between the germline ends. The sequence joins TRBV15 to TRBJ1-1, with a weak D call of TRBD1 (6 bases match). Input material: PBMCs or T cells enriched from blood (not recorded which). The source of this sequence is a woman in her thirties who had been exposed to COVID-19. The sequenced DNA: TGTGCCACCAGCAGTAACAGGGAGACTGAAGCTTTCTTT. The encoded protein is CATSSNRETEAFF.